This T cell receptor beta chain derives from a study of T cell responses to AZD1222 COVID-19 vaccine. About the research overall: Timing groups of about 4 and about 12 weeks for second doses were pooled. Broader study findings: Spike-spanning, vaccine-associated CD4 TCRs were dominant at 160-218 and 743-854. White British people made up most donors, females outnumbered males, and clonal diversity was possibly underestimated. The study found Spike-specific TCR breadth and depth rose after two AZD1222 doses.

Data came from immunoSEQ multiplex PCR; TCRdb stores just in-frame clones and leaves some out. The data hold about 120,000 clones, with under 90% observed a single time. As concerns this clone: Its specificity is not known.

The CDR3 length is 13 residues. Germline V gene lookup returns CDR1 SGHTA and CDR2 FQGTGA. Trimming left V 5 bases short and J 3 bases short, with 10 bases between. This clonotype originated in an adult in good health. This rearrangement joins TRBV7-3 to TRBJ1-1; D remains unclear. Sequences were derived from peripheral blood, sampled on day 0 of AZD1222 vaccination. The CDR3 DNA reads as TGTGCCAGCAGCAGGGAGAGGCACACTGAAGCTTTCTTT. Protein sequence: CASSRERHTEAFF.